This T cell receptor (beta chain) was identified in a study of cytomegalovirus exposure and HLA in healthy donors. Study-level background: The 500 to 850 first-cohort repertoires and the 120 or so validation repertoires shared the same platform, a later analysis reported. General study points: Cytomegalovirus status was reportedly diagnosed by the classifier with high sensitivity and specificity. Cytomegalovirus association was assigned to about 150 TCR beta chains.

Note on this clone: Its antigen is unknown.

The protocol was immunoSEQ multiplex PCR, while the TCRdb copy is restricted to in-frame clones and leaves out a portion. The data show roughly 140,000 clones, with 85% to 90% seen just once and 3% to 3.5% held by the top ten. Trimming took 5 bases from V and 5 from J, leaving 5 bases between them. The CDR3 is 11 amino acids. CDR1 PRHDT and CDR2 FYEKMQ come from the germline V gene (reference sequence). While the first cohort had 600 to 750 subjects, the donors belonged to the separate validation cohort of more than 95 subjects. The gene calls are TRBV13 and TRBJ2-3; no clear D gene. The source material was PBMCs. The source is a woman aged 18 to 35 in good health and CMV-seropositive. CDR3 sequence reads: CASSPKDTQYF. For the CDR3, the DNA is TGTGCCAGCAGCCCCAAAGATACGCAGTATTTT.